These 31 T cell receptor beta chains originate from one sample sequenced in a study of identical twins. TCRdb processed the 5' RACE reads anew with MiXCR; each CDR3 protein has one entry. The profile shows around 220,000 distinct CDR3 sequences, more than 9% of them singletons. What was sequenced was memory T cells sorted from blood. Receptors were obtained from a man aged 50 to 60 in good health.

This clonotype was counted ten times or more. The V and J genes are TRBV12-3 or TRBV12-4 and TRBJ1-3; a weak D match, TRBD1 (5 bases). The CDR3 runs 14 residues. Trimming cost V 7 bases and J 4 bases, with 14 bases left between them. The CDR3 DNA sequence: TGTGCCAGCACGCGGGGACGAGAAGGAAACACCATATATTTT. It yields the protein CASTRGREGNTIYF.

This clonotype was recorded many times. The chain is built from TRBV5-1 and TRBJ1-1, with 8 nucleotides matching TRBD1. Germline V gene sequence: CDR1 SGHRS, CDR2 YFSETQ. After removal of 5 bases from V and 0 bases from J, the junction contained 9 bases not matched to a gene. The CDR3 has 16 residues. CDR3 loop: CASSSGGSLVNTEAFF. For the CDR3, the DNA is TGCGCCAGCAGTTCAGGGGGCTCCTTAGTGAACACTGAAGCTTTCTTT.

This clonotype was counted at least ten times. This chain uses TRBV9 with TRBJ2-1; tentative D call: TRBD2 (6 bases). Germline assignment: CDR1 SGDLS and CDR2 YYNGEE. Trimming removed 5 bases at V and 3 bases at J, with 15 bases between. The CDR3 covers 15 residues. The CDR3 DNA sequence: TGTGCCAGCAGTTTGGGACTGGATAGCTACAATGAGCAGTTCTTC. This sequence encodes CASSLGLDSYNEQFF. The full variable domain, in which reference TRBV9 and TRBJ2-1 provide the parts outside the CDR3, is DSGVTQTPKHLITATGQRVTLRCSPRSGDLSVYWYQQSLDQGLQFLIQYYNGEERAKGNILERFSAQQFPDLHSELNLSSLELGDSALYFCASSLGLDSYNEQFFGPGTRLTVL.

This clonotype was counted ten times or more. The CDR3 DNA is TGTGCCAGCAGGGCTAGCTACCAAGAGACCCAGTACTTC. Its translation: CASRASYQETQYF. The rearrangement joins TRBV6-1 to TRBJ2-5, with D perhaps matching TRBD2 (5 bases). CDR1 and CDR2 from the germline V gene are MNHNS and SASEGT. V was clipped by 6 bases and J by 0 bases, with 8 bases between them. This CDR3 comprises 13 residues.

V gene TRBV18 combines with J gene TRBJ2-7, with unresolved D. Trimming stripped 6 bases from V and 5 bases from J, with 14 bases between. Germline V CDR1 and CDR2: KGHSH, LQKENI. This CDR3 has 13 amino acids. CDR3 coding DNA: TGTGCCAGCTCTCAATCCAAGCCACACGAGCAGTACTTC. It is translated as CASSQSKPHEQYF.

This clonotype was counted many times. The chain couples TRBV29-1 to TRBJ2-3, with D unclear. With 6 bases removed from V and 6 bases from J, the gap between germline ends came to 7 bases. Germline V gene lookup returns CDR1 SQVTM and CDR2 ANQGSEA. CDR3 length: 10 amino acids. CDR3: CSVALDTQYF. The CDR3, as DNA: TGCAGCGTGGCCCTGGATACGCAGTATTTT.

CDR3 in DNA: TGTGCCAGCAGCGCTTTCCCGGGACAGGGCCCGGACGAGCAGTACTTC. It yields the protein CASSAFPGQGPDEQYF. The V gene is TRBV7-8, the J gene TRBJ2-7, with 9 bases fitting TRBD1. Trimming took 5 bases from V and 5 from J; bases not matched to a gene: 13. In germline, CDR1 is SGHVS, CDR2 FQNEAQ. The CDR3 has 16 residues.

The chain joins TRBV20-1 to TRBJ2-6; D is ambiguous. The V end was cut by 5 bases, the J end by 3 bases, with 5 bases between. Germline values: CDR1 DFQATT, CDR2 SNEGSKA (reference sequence). The CDR3 is 12 residues long. The CDR3 DNA sequence: TGCAGTGCTCCTAGTGGGGCCAACGTCCTGACTTTC. It translates to CSAPSGANVLTF.

The sample holds many counts of this clonotype. The rearrangement links TRBV20-1 to TRBJ2-3; 11 bases match TRBD2. This CDR3 region has 15 residues. Trimming removed 5 bases from V and 5 bases from J; junction bases left unmatched: 9. Germline V gene data show CDR1 as DFQATT and CDR2 as SNEGSKA (reference sequence). As DNA, the CDR3 is TGCAGTGCTGACGCCGGGACTAGCGGCAAAGATACGCAGTATTTT. Translated: CSADAGTSGKDTQYF.

This clonotype was seen at least ten times. The rearrangement uses TRBV10-3 and TRBJ2-1, with 8 nucleotides matching TRBD2. CDR3 size: 16 residues. Germline V gene lookup returns CDR1 ENHRY and CDR2 SYGVKD. V trimming: 5 bases; J trimming: 4 bases; junction bases outside the gene matches: 10. Here the CDR3 reads CAISLGIAGQYNEQFF. The CDR3 region has the DNA TGTGCCATCAGTCTTGGGATAGCGGGGCAATACAATGAGCAGTTCTTC.

This clonotype was counted only a few times. The chain uses TRBV4-3 and TRBJ2-7; 7 bases match TRBD1. CDR1 LGHNA and CDR2 YSLEER come from the germline V gene. This CDR3 has 17 amino acids. V was clipped by 1 base and J by 2 bases; unmatched bases: 11. CDR3 DNA sequence: TGCGCCAGCAGCCAAGCACTCTCGGACAGGTCCCCCTACGAGCAGTACTTC. It is translated as CASSQALSDRSPYEQYF.

The sample holds a few counts of this clonotype. The chain combines TRBV10-3 with TRBJ1-6, with no clear D. Germline V CDR1 and CDR2: ENHRY, SYGVKD. V gave up 3 bases and J gave up 9 bases, with 18 bases separating them. CDR3 length: 16 residues. The CDR3 bases are TGTGCCATCAGTGACGGAATCCCGTCCCGGGGTTCACCCCTCCACTTT. This gives the protein CAISDGIPSRGSPLHF.

This clonotype was seen more than once but under ten times. The chain is built from TRBV6-2 or TRBV6-3 and TRBJ1-2, with 8 positions matching TRBD1. This CDR3 has 17 residues. The ends lost 5 bases at V and 0 bases at J; junction bases unmatched: 11. Per the germline V gene, CDR1 is MNHEY and CDR2 is SVGEGT. The CDR3 nucleotides are TGTGCCAGCAGTCGTACCGGGACAGGCCTAGCTAACTATGGCTACACCTTC. It specifies CASSRTGTGLANYGYTF.

This chain links TRBV15 with TRBJ1-4; no clear D gene. Trimming stripped 8 bases from V and 5 bases from J, with 21 bases between. Per the germline V gene, CDR1 is LNHNV and CDR2 is YYDKDF (reference sequence). The CDR3 contains 16 residues. Here the CDR3 reads CATRSGMAGRNEKLFF. The CDR3 DNA sequence: TGTGCCACCCGATCAGGCATGGCCGGCCGAAATGAAAAACTGTTTTTT.

The chain has TRBV20-1 and TRBJ2-3, with D maybe TRBD1 (6 bases). Trimming shortened V by 2 bases and J by 6 bases, and 21 bases separated the two germline ends. CDR3 length equals 16 residues. Germline loops: CDR1 DFQATT, CDR2 SNEGSKA (reference sequence). The chain's CDR3 is CSARKGGQQKRDTQYF. The CDR3 region has the DNA TGCAGTGCTAGAAAGGGCGGACAGCAAAAGAGGGATACGCAGTATTTT.

Ten or more counts support this clonotype. The chain carries TRBV24-1 and TRBJ2-1; D possibly corresponds to TRBD1 (10 bases). Germline V gene lookup returns CDR1 KGHDR and CDR2 SFDVKD. The CDR3 consists of 19 residues. With 5 bases removed from V and 5 bases from J, the gap between germline ends came to 27 bases. The CDR3 DNA reads as TGTGCCACCAGTGGTCCGGGACAGGGGAGACTAGCGGCCGACAATGAGCAGTTCTTC. This sequence encodes CATSGPGQGRLAADNEQFF.

This chain uses TRBV7-2 with TRBJ2-1; D is ambiguous. The V and J ends lost 0 bases and 16 bases respectively, with 10 bases between them. Germline assignment: CDR1 SGHTA and CDR2 FQGNSA. The CDR3 extends over 11 amino acids. In nucleotides, the CDR3 is TGTGCCAGCAGCTTAGCGGAGCGCCCATTCTTC. Translated: CASSLAERPFF.

This clonotype was detected only once. Since a much larger clone is just one base distant, this may be a read error. The rearrangement joins TRBV3-1 to TRBJ2-7; TRBD2 is a possible D gene (6 bases). Trimming pared 3 bases from V and 7 bases from J, leaving 19 bases between. The CDR3 covers 15 residues. Germline-derived CDR1 and CDR2 are LGHDT and YNNKEL (reference sequence). CDR3 DNA: TGTGCCAGCAGCCAGGTCGGACTACCCTTAGTAGAGCAGTACTTC. Encoded protein: CASSQVGLPLVEQYF.

The V and J genes are TRBV28 and TRBJ2-7, with a possible D match to TRBD2 (6 bases). The CDR3 runs to 15 residues. V was clipped by 6 bases and J by 0 bases, with 15 bases between them. Germline assignment: CDR1 MDHEN and CDR2 SYDVKM. The CDR3 nucleotides read TGTGCCAGCAGCGCCGGAGGGCGGAGCTCCTACGAGCAGTACTTC. It encodes CASSAGGRSSYEQYF. Full variable domain (remainder filled in from reference TRBV28 and TRBJ2-7): DVKVTQSSRYLVKRTGEKVFLECVQDMDHENMFWYRQDPGLGLRLIYFSYDVKMKEKGDIPEGYSVSREKKERFSLILESASTNQTSMYLCASSAGGRSSYEQYFGPGTRLTVT.

This clonotype was detected ten times or more. This rearrangement joins TRBV20-1 to TRBJ1-1; D is possibly TRBD1 (5 bases). CDR3 size: 14 residues. Germline-derived CDR1 and CDR2 are DFQATT and SNEGSKA (reference sequence). V gave up 5 bases and J gave up 5 bases, with 18 bases separating them. Written as DNA, the CDR3 is TGCAGTGCTCCCGACTTCAGGGTGAGGACTGAAGCTTTCTTT. Translating it yields CSAPDFRVRTEAFF.

The V and J genes are TRBV7-2 and TRBJ2-1; unclear D gene. CDR1 and CDR2 (germline): SGHTA, FQGNSA. The CDR3 totals 13 residues. Trimming took 5 bases from V and 9 from J, leaving 14 bases between them. This CDR3 reads CASSVLFLAEQFF. Written as DNA, the CDR3 is TGTGCCAGCAGCGTATTGTTTCTCGCTGAGCAGTTCTTC.

This clonotype was seen many times. The rearrangement uses TRBV24-1 and TRBJ2-2, with 8 bases aligning to TRBD1. There are 19 residues in the CDR3. In germline, CDR1 is KGHDR, CDR2 SFDVKD. V was clipped by 6 bases and J by 0 bases; unmatched bases: 14. CDR3 bases: TGTGCCACCAGTTCCCCGGACAGGGTAATCGGTACGAACACCGGGGAGCTGTTTTTT. Its protein product is CATSSPDRVIGTNTGELFF.

A few counts support this clonotype. This chain connects TRBV4-3 to TRBJ2-1, with 9 positions matching TRBD2. The CDR3 contains 17 residues. CDR1 and CDR2 from the germline V gene are LGHNA and YSLEER. V shed 0 bases, J shed 9 bases, and the junction held 12 bases outside the gene matches. As DNA, the CDR3 is TGCGCCAGCAGCCAAGATACAAGTCGCGGGAGGGAGGTTGAGCAGTTCTTC. Translation: CASSQDTSRGREVEQFF.

This clonotype was detected ten times or more. The V gene is TRBV29-1, the J gene TRBJ2-7; D possibly corresponds to TRBD2 (5 bases). CDR1 is SQVTM and CDR2 is ANQGSEA in the germline V gene. The CDR3 is 14 amino acids. V was cut by 5 bases and J by 6 bases, with 20 bases left in between. The CDR3 reads CSVRADGVRLEQYF. CDR3 nucleotide sequence: TGCAGCGTTCGAGCAGACGGGGTCCGGCTCGAGCAGTACTTC.

The sample holds a few counts of this clonotype. This chain joins TRBV7-6 and TRBJ2-5; D call uncertain. This CDR3 spans 14 amino acids. Germline CDR1 SGHVS, CDR2 FNYEAQ. The germline V and J ends were trimmed by 1 base and 6 bases, with 12 bases remaining between them. The CDR3 loop is CASSLGVASQTQYF. The CDR3 region has the DNA TGTGCCAGCAGCTTAGGGGTCGCGAGTCAGACCCAGTACTTC.

This clonotype was counted between two and nine times. The rearrangement links TRBV24-1 to TRBJ2-5, with D unresolved. V was cut by 0 bases and J by 0 bases, with 10 bases left in between. The CDR3 is 16 residues long. Looked up from germline, CDR1 is KGHDR and CDR2 is SFDVKD. As DNA, the CDR3 is TGTGCCACCAGTGATTTGCGTGACGGCTACCAAGAGACCCAGTACTTC. Its translation: CATSDLRDGYQETQYF.

This clonotype was seen at least ten times. This rearrangement joins TRBV4-3 to TRBJ1-1; D possibly corresponds to TRBD1 (6 bases). V dropped 4 bases and J dropped 1 base, with 16 bases sitting between them. In germline, CDR1 is LGHNA, CDR2 YSLEER. This CDR3 spans 16 amino acids. As DNA, the CDR3 is TGCGCCAGCAGCCCGTCGGCTGTGGGGGCGAACACTGAAGCTTTCTTT. Its translation: CASSPSAVGANTEAFF.

The chain links TRBV11-3 to TRBJ2-1; 10 nucleotides agree with TRBD2. CDR3 length: 17 amino acids. Germline CDR1 and CDR2: SGHNT and YENEEA. With V trimmed by 1 base and J by 4 bases, 7 bases remained unmatched. CDR3 DNA sequence: TGTGCCAGCAGCTTAGTTTTGCTAGCGGGGGAATACAATGAGCAGTTCTTC. It specifies CASSLVLLAGEYNEQFF.

The rearrangement links TRBV9 to TRBJ2-7; a possible D gene is TRBD2 (6 bases). Germline lookup yields CDR1 SGDLS and CDR2 YYNGEE. Deletions cut 4 bases from V and 6 bases from J, with 14 bases between. The CDR3 loop spans 13 amino acids. The CDR3 DNA follows: TGTGCCAGCAGCCCCCCGGGGGTCTCCGAGCAGTACTTC. Amino acid sequence: CASSPPGVSEQYF.

This clonotype was counted at least ten times. This chain links TRBV5-1 with TRBJ2-5; TRBD2 matches 8 bases. The V gene's germline CDR1 is SGHRS and CDR2 YFSETQ. The length of the CDR3 is 15 residues. J was trimmed by 3 bases and V by 4 bases; bases with no gene match: 8. As DNA, the CDR3 is TGCGCCAGCAGCCTTGGAACTAGCGGTAAAGAGACCCAGTACTTC. Its translation: CASSLGTSGKETQYF.

This clonotype came up many times. The rearrangement links TRBV4-2 to TRBJ1-4, with D possibly TRBD1 on 6 matching bases. Trimming left V 0 bases short and J 5 bases short, with 10 bases between. The CDR3 length is 15 residues. Germline V CDR1 and CDR2: LGHNA, YNFKEQ. The chain's CDR3 is CASSQDHRVNEKLFF. Here the CDR3 DNA reads TGTGCCAGCAGCCAAGATCACAGGGTAAATGAAAAACTGTTTTTT.